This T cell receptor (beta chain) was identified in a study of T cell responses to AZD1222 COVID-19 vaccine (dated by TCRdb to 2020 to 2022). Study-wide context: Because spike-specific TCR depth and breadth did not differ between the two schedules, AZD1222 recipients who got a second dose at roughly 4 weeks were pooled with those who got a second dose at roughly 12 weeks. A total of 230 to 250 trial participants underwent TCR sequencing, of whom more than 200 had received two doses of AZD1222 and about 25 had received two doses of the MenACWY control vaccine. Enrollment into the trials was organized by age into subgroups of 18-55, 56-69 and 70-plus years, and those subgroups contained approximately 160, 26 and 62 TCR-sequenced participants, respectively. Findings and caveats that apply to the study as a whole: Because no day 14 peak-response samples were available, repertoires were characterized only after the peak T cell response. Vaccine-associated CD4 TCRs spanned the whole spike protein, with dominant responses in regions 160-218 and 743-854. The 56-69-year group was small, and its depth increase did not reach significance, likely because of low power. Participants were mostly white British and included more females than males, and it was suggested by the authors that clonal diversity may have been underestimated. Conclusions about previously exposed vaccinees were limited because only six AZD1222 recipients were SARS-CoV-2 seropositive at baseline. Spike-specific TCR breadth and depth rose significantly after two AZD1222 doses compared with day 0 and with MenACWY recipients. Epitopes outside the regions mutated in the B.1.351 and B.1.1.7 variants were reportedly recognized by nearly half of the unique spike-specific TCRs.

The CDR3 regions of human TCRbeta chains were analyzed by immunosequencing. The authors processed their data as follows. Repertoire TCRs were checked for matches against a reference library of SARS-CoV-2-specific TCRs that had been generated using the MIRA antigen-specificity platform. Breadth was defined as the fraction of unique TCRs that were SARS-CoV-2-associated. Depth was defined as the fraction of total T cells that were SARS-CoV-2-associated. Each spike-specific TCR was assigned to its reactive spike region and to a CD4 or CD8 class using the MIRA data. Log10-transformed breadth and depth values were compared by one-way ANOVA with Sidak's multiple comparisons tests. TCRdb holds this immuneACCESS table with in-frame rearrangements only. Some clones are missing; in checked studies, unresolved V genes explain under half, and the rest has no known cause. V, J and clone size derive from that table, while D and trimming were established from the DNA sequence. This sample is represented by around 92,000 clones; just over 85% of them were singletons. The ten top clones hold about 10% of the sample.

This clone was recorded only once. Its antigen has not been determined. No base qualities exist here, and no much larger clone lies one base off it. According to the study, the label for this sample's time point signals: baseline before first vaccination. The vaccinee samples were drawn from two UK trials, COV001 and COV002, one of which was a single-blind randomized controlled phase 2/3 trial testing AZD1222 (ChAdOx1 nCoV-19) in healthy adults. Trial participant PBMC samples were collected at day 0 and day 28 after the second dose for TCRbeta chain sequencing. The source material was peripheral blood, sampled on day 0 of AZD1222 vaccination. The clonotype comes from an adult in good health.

The CDR3 sequence is CASTPWGGRQTQYF. The sequenced DNA: TGTGCCAGCACCCCATGGGGAGGGCGGCAGACCCAGTACTTC. The V and J segments used are TRBV2 and TRBJ2-5; TRBD2 aligns with 7 central bases. From cysteine to phenylalanine, the CDR3 is 14 amino acids long. Only the CDR3 portion is preserved as DNA: 42 bases, with reading frame beginning at the first base. The germline V gene gives CDR1 as SNHLY and CDR2 as FYNNEI. For this chain, trimming is 7 bases at the V end and 6 bases at the J end, and the number of junction bases without a gene match is 11.